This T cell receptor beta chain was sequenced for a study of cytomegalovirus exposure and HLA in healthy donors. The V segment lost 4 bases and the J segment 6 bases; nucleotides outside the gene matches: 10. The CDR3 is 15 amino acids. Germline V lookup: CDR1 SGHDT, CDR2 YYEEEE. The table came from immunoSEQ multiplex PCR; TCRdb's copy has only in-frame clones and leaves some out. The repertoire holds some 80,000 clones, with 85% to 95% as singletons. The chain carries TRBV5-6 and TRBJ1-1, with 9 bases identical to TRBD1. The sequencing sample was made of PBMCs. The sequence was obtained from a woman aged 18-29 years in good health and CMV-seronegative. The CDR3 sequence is CASSRRTGVKPEAFF. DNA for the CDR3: TGTGCCAGCAGCCGGCGGACAGGGGTTAAGCCTGAAGCTTTCTTT.